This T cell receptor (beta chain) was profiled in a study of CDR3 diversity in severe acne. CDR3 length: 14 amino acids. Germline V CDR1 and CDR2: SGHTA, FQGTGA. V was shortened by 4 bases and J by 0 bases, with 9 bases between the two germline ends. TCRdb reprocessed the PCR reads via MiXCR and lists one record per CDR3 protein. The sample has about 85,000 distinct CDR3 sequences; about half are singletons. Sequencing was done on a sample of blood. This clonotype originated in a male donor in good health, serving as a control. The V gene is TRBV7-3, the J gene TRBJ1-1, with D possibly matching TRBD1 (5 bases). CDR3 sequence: CASSSGQMNTEAFF. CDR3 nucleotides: TGTGCCAGCAGCTCAGGGCAGATGAACACTGAAGCTTTCTTT.